This T cell receptor (beta chain) was captured by sequencing in a study of T cell responses to AZD1222 COVID-19 vaccine. Measured with immunoSEQ multiplex PCR; TCRdb has only the in-frame clones, and not every one. The sample has roughly 49,000 clones, 87% seen once. The CDR3 runs to 19 residues. With 6 bases clipped from V and 4 bases from J, the junction kept 18 bases outside the gene matches. The germline CDR1 and CDR2 sequences are MGHRA and YSYEKL. This receptor was obtained from an adult who received the AZD1222 COVID-19 vaccine. This specimen consisted of peripheral blood, obtained 28 days after the second AZD1222 dose. V and J are TRBV4-1 and TRBJ2-3, with 11 bases fitting TRBD2. The CDR3 region is CASSLRLAGRLNAPDTQYF. CDR3 DNA sequence: TGCGCCAGCAGTCTCAGACTAGCGGGAAGACTAAACGCCCCAGATACGCAGTATTTT.